A single sample gave rise to the 19 T cell receptor beta chains below, sequenced in a study of tissue T cells after allogeneic stem cell transplantation. Time point: mouse harvest day 7 after allogeneic transplant. The graft held 10^6 splenic CD5+ T cells and 10^7 T-cell-depleted bone marrow cells. Measured with immunoSEQ multiplex PCR; TCRdb has only the in-frame clones, and not every one. The sample lists 2,400 or so clones; roughly 50% were seen once. The sample was spleen. The receptors originated from a female BALB/c mouse given C57BL/6 T cells with graft-versus-host disease after an allogeneic hematopoietic cell transplant.

About this clone: Genes and germline come from the mouse. With the read ending 1 residue before the CDR3 end, the germline J gene is used to fill in that end. The chain couples TRBV26 to TRBJ2-4; 11 positions match TRBD1. Per germline, CDR1 KGHPV and CDR2 FQNQEV (reference sequence). CDR3 length: 14 amino acids. The ends lost 5 bases at V and 7 bases at J; junction bases unmatched: 5. The CDR3 region is CASSSGTGGYTLYF. The sequenced part of the CDR3 DNA is TGTGCCAGCAGTTCCGGGACAGGGGGGTACACCTTGTAC.

Comments on this clone: The listed genes are named as in mouse. The read ends 1 residue early relative to the CDR3; the germline J gene fills the gap. This chain uses TRBV4 with TRBJ2-1; a weak D match, TRBD1 (5 bases). The length of the CDR3 is 14 residues. Per germline, CDR1 LGHDT and CDR2 YNNKQL (reference sequence). V was clipped by 3 bases and J by 3 bases, with 9 bases between them. CDR3 region: CASSYRVLYAEQFF. The CDR3 bases that were read are TGTGCCAGCAGCTACAGGGTTCTCTATGCTGAGCAGTTC.

There are a few counts of this clone. The genes and germline here are from mouse. Sequencing ends 1 residue short of the CDR3 end; the germline J gene provides the rest. The chain links TRBV2 to TRBJ1-5; D gene ambiguous. Germline CDR1 and CDR2: LGHNA and YSYQKL. This CDR3 is built from 14 residues. The V end lost 0 bases, the J end lost 1 base, and 4 bases lay between the germline ends. The CDR3 here is CASSQDNNNQAPLF. CDR3 DNA, as far as it was read: TGTGCCAGCAGCCAAGATAACAACAACCAGGCTCCGCTT.

This clone has only a few counts. The gene symbols are mouse symbols. The read ends 1 residue shy of where the CDR3 ends; the end is completed using the germline J gene. V is TRBV19 and J is TRBJ2-7, with 7 bases that match TRBD1. The CDR3 sequence is 12 residues long. J lost 3 bases, V lost 5 bases, and 2 bases had no gene match. Germline CDR1 and CDR2: FNHDT and SITEND (reference sequence). The covered CDR3 bases are TGTGCCAGCAGCCGGGACAGCTATGAACAGTAC. Amino acid sequence: CASSRDSYEQY. The whole CDR3 protein reads CASSRDSYEQYF.

As for this clone: Gene names denote mouse genes. The read comes to an end 1 residue before the CDR3 does, leaving the germline J gene to fill in the end. Other DNA sequences in this specimen translate into the identical CDR3. The gene calls are TRBV2 and TRBJ1-2; TRBD1 might be the D (5 bases). Trimming took off 0 bases at V and 2 bases at J, with 7 bases between the two ends. The CDR3 loop spans 14 amino acids. CDR1 and CDR2 from the germline V gene are LGHNA and YSYQKL. The DNA read from the CDR3 is TGTGCCAGCAGCCAAGACCGGGGGAACTCCGACTACACC. Protein product: CASSQDRGNSDYT. The entire CDR3 protein is CASSQDRGNSDYTF.

Comment on this clone: Genes here carry mouse names. Read sequence stops 1 residue before the CDR3 end, and the germline J gene provides the missing end. The rearrangement joins TRBV2 to TRBJ2-5; 10 bases are shared with TRBD1. The CDR3 covers 16 residues. Germline V gene sequence: CDR1 LGHNA, CDR2 YSYQKL. V dropped 0 bases and J dropped 6; count of bases not matched to a gene: 6. This chain's CDR3 is CASSQDHGTGVDTQYF. The part of the CDR3 DNA that was read is TGTGCCAGCAGCCAAGATCACGGGACAGGGGTGGACACCCAGTAC. Variable domain in full (rest from reference TRBV2 and TRBJ2-5): DPKIIQKPKYLVAVTGSEKILICEQYLGHNAMYWYRQSAKKPLEFMFSYSYQKLMDNQTASSRFQPQSSKKNHLDLQITALKPDDSATYFCASSQDHGTGVDTQYFGPGTRLLVL.

This clone showed up just a few times. Gene names denote mouse genes. Read coverage stops 1 residue before the CDR3 terminus; the germline J gene supplies the remainder. The V gene is TRBV1, the J gene TRBJ2-7, with TRBD1 identical over 10 bases. Germline CDR1 is NSQYPW and CDR2 is LRSPGD (reference sequence). With V trimmed by 1 base and J by 7 bases, 4 bases remained unmatched. CDR3 size: 14 residues. The CDR3: CTCSAGQGAREQYF. The CDR3 bases that were read are TGCACCTGCAGTGCAGGACAGGGGGCAAGGGAACAGTAC.

A word on this clone: Gene labels here are mouse ones. The read is 1 residue too short to cover the CDR3 end, so that end is filled in from the germline J gene. The chain couples TRBV13-3 to TRBJ2-7, with D possibly TRBD2 on 6 matching bases. Trimming cost V 3 bases and J 4 bases, with 8 bases left between them. The CDR3 consists of 12 residues. Germline V lookup: CDR1 NNHDY, CDR2 SYVADS. The part of the CDR3 DNA that was read is TGTGCCAGCAGTGCCTGGGGTTATGAACAGTAC. It specifies CASSAWGYEQY. The entire CDR3 reads CASSAWGYEQYF.

Notes on this clone: Each gene name is a mouse one. The read comes to an end 1 residue before the CDR3 does, leaving the germline J gene to fill in the end. This rearrangement joins TRBV31 to TRBJ2-7; D gene uncertain. This CDR3 has 12 residues. Germline lookup yields CDR1 GKSSPN and CDR2 SITVG. Trimming removed 0 bases from V and 4 bases from J, with 7 bases in between. The sequenced part of the CDR3 DNA is TGTGCCTGGAGTCTAGCCCAGTATGAACAGTAC. This codes for CAWSLAQYEQY. The whole CDR3 protein is CAWSLAQYEQYF.

On this clone: Here the gene names and germline are mouse. The observed sequence ends 1 residue before the CDR3 terminus, with the missing tail filled in from the germline J gene. The rearrangement links TRBV15 to TRBJ1-1, with 7 bases identical to TRBD1. The CDR3 spans 11 residues. Germline trimming cut 6 bases from V and 7 bases from J; bases unmatched to any gene: 2. Germline lookup yields CDR1 SGHND and CDR2 FRSKSL. The CDR3 bases that were read are TGTGCCAGCAGAGGGACAGAAGAAGTCTTC. Its protein is CASRGTEEVF. Given in full, the CDR3 is CASRGTEEVFF.

This clone was seen only once. Genes and germline come from the mouse. From the germline J gene comes the end of the CDR3, since the read stops 1 residue before it. The chain combines TRBV13-1 with TRBJ2-7, with TRBD2 identical over 10 bases. The CDR3 is made up of 14 amino acids. Trimming took 2 bases from V and 5 from J; bases not matched to a gene: 4. Germline CDR1 and CDR2: NSHNY and SYGAGN. The sequenced part of the CDR3 DNA is TGTGCCAGCAGTGACTGGGGGGGCGCGGATGAACAGTAC. Its translation is CASSDWGGADEQY. The complete CDR3 sequence is CASSDWGGADEQYF.

Remarks on this clone: Gene names follow the mouse nomenclature. The read finishes 1 residue shy of the CDR3 end, and the germline J gene is used to complete it. This sequence joins TRBV5 and TRBJ1-3, with 7 bases identical to TRBD1. CDR3 length equals 16 residues. The junction had 2 bases not matched to a gene; V was cut back by 0 bases and J by 0 bases. The germline V gene has CDR1 LGHNA and CDR2 YNLKQL (reference sequence). The part of the CDR3 DNA that was read is TGTGCCAGCAGCCAAGAGGGACAGAATTCTGGAAATACGCTCTAT. Protein product: CASSQEGQNSGNTLY. The full CDR3 protein reads CASSQEGQNSGNTLYF.

A note on this clone: Gene labels here are mouse ones. The read gets to within 1 residue of the CDR3 end, and the germline J gene fills in the rest. The chain recombines TRBV1 with TRBJ1-1; a possible D gene is TRBD1 (6 bases). Germline CDR1 is NSQYPW and CDR2 is LRSPGD (reference sequence). The V and J ends lost 3 bases and 2 bases respectively, with 7 bases between them. The CDR3 length is 13 residues. The CDR3 loop reads CTCSAGHNTEVFF. CDR3 DNA, as far as it was read: TGCACCTGCAGTGCGGGACATAACACAGAAGTCTTC.

To note about this clone: Genes and germline are mouse. The read is 1 residue too short to cover the CDR3 end, so that end is filled in from the germline J gene. J is TRBJ1-2 and V is TRBV26; D gene uncertain. V lost 4 bases to trimming and J lost 5 bases, with 11 bases between them. Germline CDR1 is KGHPV and CDR2 is FQNQEV (reference sequence). CDR3 length: 13 amino acids. The chain's CDR3 is CASSPRPRSDYTF. The covered CDR3 bases are TGTGCCAGCAGTCCCCGACCGAGGTCCGACTACACC.

This clone was seen only a few times. Any gene name here is a mouse gene name. The read terminates 1 residue ahead of where the CDR3 ends, so the germline J gene completes it. This rearrangement joins TRBV16 to TRBJ2-5, with D hard to call. Between the trimmed V and J ends, which lost 0 bases and 0 bases, there was a span of 4 bases. The germline V gene encodes CDR1 SGHSA and CDR2 FRNQAP. The CDR3 sequence is 14 residues long. This chain's CDR3 is CASSLDSNQDTQYF. The part of the CDR3 DNA that was read is TGTGCAAGCAGCTTAGACAGTAACCAAGACACCCAGTAC.

With regard to this clone: All gene names here are mouse names. The read is 1 residue too short to cover the CDR3 end, so that end is filled in from the germline J gene. The chain combines TRBV3 with TRBJ2-2; D is uncertain. Germline CDR1 and CDR2: SNHLY and FYNGKV (reference sequence). The CDR3 consists of 14 residues. V lost 2 bases, J lost 0 bases, and 4 bases lay in between. The part of the CDR3 DNA that was read is TGTGCCAGCAGCTTACAAGCAAACACCGGGCAGCTCTAC. Translation: CASSLQANTGQLY. The whole CDR3 protein reads CASSLQANTGQLYF.

A word on this clone: Gene names and germline refer to mouse. The sequenced fragment ends 1 residue before the CDR3 boundary, so the rest is inferred from the germline J gene. The V and J genes are TRBV4 and TRBJ2-5; 10 positions match TRBD2. Germline trimming cut 5 bases from V and 2 bases from J; bases unmatched to any gene: 1. The length of the CDR3 is 14 residues. Germline V gene data show CDR1 as LGHDT and CDR2 as YNNKQL (reference sequence). CDR3 sequence reads: CASSRDWGQDTQYF. Incomplete CDR3 DNA: TGTGCCAGCAGCCGGGACTGGGGCCAAGACACCCAGTAC.

This clone was recorded a few times. The gene names given are mouse names. With the read ending 1 residue before the CDR3 end, the germline J gene is used to fill in that end. The chain uses TRBV14 and TRBJ2-7, with D possibly TRBD1 on 5 matching bases. The CDR3 is made up of 14 amino acids. Germline CDR1 reads SGHDT; CDR2 reads FRDEAV. Trimming cost V 2 bases and J 0 bases, with 9 bases left between them. The CDR3 loop is CASSFQGSSYEQYF. The covered CDR3 bases are TGTGCCAGCAGTTTTCAGGGAAGCTCCTATGAACAGTAC.

Remarks on this clone: Gene names are mouse gene names. The read ends 1 residue early relative to the CDR3; the germline J gene fills the gap. J is TRBJ2-1 and V is TRBV2, with a possible D match to TRBD2 (7 bases). Trimming stripped 3 bases from V and 1 base from J, with 13 bases between. This CDR3 has 16 amino acids. CDR1 LGHNA and CDR2 YSYQKL come from the germline V gene. CDR3 DNA, as far as it was read: TGTGCCAGCAGCCACCCAAGGGGGGGGAACTATGCTGAGCAGTTC. Its translation: CASSHPRGGNYAEQF. The entire CDR3 sequence reads CASSHPRGGNYAEQFF.